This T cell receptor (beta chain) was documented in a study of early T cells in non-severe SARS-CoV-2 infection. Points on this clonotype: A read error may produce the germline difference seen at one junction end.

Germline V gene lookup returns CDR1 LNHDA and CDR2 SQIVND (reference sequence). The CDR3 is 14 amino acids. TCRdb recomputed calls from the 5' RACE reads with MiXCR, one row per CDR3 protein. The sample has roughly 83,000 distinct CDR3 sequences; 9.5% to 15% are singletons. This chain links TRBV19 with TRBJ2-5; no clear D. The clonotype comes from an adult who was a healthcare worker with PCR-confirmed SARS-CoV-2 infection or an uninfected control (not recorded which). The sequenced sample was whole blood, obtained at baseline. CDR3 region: CASSIVARLSTQCF. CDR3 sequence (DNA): TGTGCCAGTAGTATTGTTGCTAGATTGAGTACCCAGTGCTTC.